The 28 T cell receptor beta chains in this list originate from one sample, sequenced in a study of radiation and T cells in renal cell carcinoma. The time point: blood 4 weeks post-SBRT, at nephrectomy. Treatment given: 15 Gy SBRT to primary tumor, nephrectomy 4 weeks later. The assay was immunoSEQ multiplex PCR, and TCRdb's table has in-frame clones only and misses some. The repertoire holds approximately 29,000 clones, with 81% as singletons. The source was blood, collected from a patient whose treatment included radiotherapy and nephrectomy. The source of these receptors is a man between 60 and 70 years old with renal cell carcinoma.

V usage is TRBV11-2 and J usage is TRBJ2-2; D might be TRBD1 (6 bases). CDR3 length equals 16 residues. CDR1 is SGHAT, CDR2 FQNNGV, per germline. Trimming cost V 6 bases and J 5 bases, with 19 bases left between them. DNA of the CDR3: TGTGCCAGCAGTTTTACAGGGTTGGAAAGAACCGGGGAGCTGTTTTTT. Translated, it gives CASSFTGLERTGELFF.

J is TRBJ1-3 and V is TRBV10-3, with D unresolved. CDR1 and CDR2 from the germline V gene are ENHRY and SYGVKD. The V end was cut by 3 bases, the J end by 8 bases, with 8 bases between. This CDR3 has 12 amino acids. CDR3 DNA sequence: TGTGCCATCAGTGATAAGCCGGACACCATATATTTT. This encodes CAISDKPDTIYF.

V is TRBV7-6 and J is TRBJ2-3; D is perhaps TRBD2 (6 bases). The CDR3 has 14 amino acids. The germline gives CDR1 SGHVS, CDR2 FNYEAQ. The V end was cut by 2 bases, the J end by 6 bases, with 12 bases between. CDR3 sequence reads: CASSLTGVADTQYF. Written as DNA, the CDR3 is TGTGCCAGCAGCTTAACGGGAGTCGCGGATACGCAGTATTTT.

The chain combines TRBV5-4 with TRBJ2-5; TRBD1 or TRBD2 may be the D gene (5 bases each). The CDR3 extends over 15 amino acids. Trimming cost V 2 bases and J 5 bases, with 16 bases left between them. CDR1 is SGHNT and CDR2 is YYREEE in the germline V gene (reference sequence). The CDR3 region has the DNA TGTGCCAGCAGCTTAAAACAACAGGAGGTGGAGACCCAGTACTTC. Amino acid sequence: CASSLKQQEVETQYF. The complete variable domain, with remaining parts taken from reference TRBV5-4 and TRBJ2-5, reads ETGVTQSPTHLIKTRGQQVTLRCSSQSGHNTVSWYQQALGQGPQFIFQYYREEENGRGNFPPRFSGLQFPNYSSELNVNALELDDSALYLCASSLKQQEVETQYFGPGTRLLVL.

V and J are TRBV30 and TRBJ1-2, with a weak D call TRBD1 (6 bases). Per germline, CDR1 GTSNPN and CDR2 SVGIG (reference sequence). The CDR3 is 14 amino acids. Trimming removed 1 base from V and 0 bases from J, with 9 bases in between. The DNA of the CDR3 is TGTGCCTGGAGTGGGACAGCCTCTAACTATGGCTACACCTTC. It translates to CAWSGTASNYGYTF. The complete variable domain, with remaining parts taken from reference TRBV30 and TRBJ1-2, reads SQTIHQWPATLVQPVGSPLSLECTVEGTSNPNLYWYRQAAGRGLQLLFYSVGIGQISSEVPQNLSASRPQDRQFILSSKKLLLSDSGFYLCAWSGTASNYGYTFGSGTRLTVV.

The gene calls are TRBV5-4 and TRBJ2-5; 10 nucleotides line up with TRBD1. The junction had 4 bases not matched to a gene; V was cut back by 3 bases and J by 5 bases. Germline V gene data show CDR1 as SGHNT and CDR2 as YYREEE (reference sequence). The CDR3 has 14 amino acids. CDR3 DNA sequence: TGTGCCAGCAGCTCACCGGGACAGGGGGAGACCCAGTACTTC. Translated, it gives CASSSPGQGETQYF. Drawing the rest from reference TRBV5-4 and TRBJ2-5, the complete variable domain is ETGVTQSPTHLIKTRGQQVTLRCSSQSGHNTVSWYQQALGQGPQFIFQYYREEENGRGNFPPRFSGLQFPNYSSELNVNALELDDSALYLCASSSPGQGETQYFGPGTRLLVL.

The gene calls are TRBV15 and TRBJ2-5; no firm D call. The CDR3 covers 14 residues. V shed 5 bases and J shed 2 bases, with 12 bases lying between them. CDR1 and CDR2 (germline): LNHNV, YYDKDF (reference sequence). DNA for the CDR3: TGTGCCACCAGCCTGGTGACTGGGCAAGAGACCCAGTACTTC. Translation: CATSLVTGQETQYF.

V gene TRBV11-2 combines with J gene TRBJ1-1; the D is unclear. V was trimmed by 5 bases and J by 2 bases, leaving 21 bases between them. The CDR3 covers 17 residues. Germline CDR1 and CDR2: SGHAT and FQNNGV. Here the CDR3 DNA reads TGTGCCAGCAGCCAAGGACGGCCCCCTTATACAAACACTGAAGCTTTCTTT. This codes for CASSQGRPPYTNTEAFF.

This clone appeared a few times. This sequence joins TRBV15 and TRBJ1-3, with D possibly being TRBD1 (6 bases). The CDR3 is 15 residues long. Trimming removed 5 bases at V and 8 bases at J, with 19 bases between. Germline CDR1 reads LNHNV; CDR2 reads YYDKDF (reference sequence). CDR3 loop: CATSQEDSQGDTIYF. In DNA form, the CDR3 reads TGTGCCACCAGCCAGGAGGACAGCCAAGGGGACACCATATATTTT.

J is TRBJ2-1 and V is TRBV4-2, with a tentative D call TRBD1 (5 bases). Germline V lookup: CDR1 LGHNA, CDR2 YNFKEQ. This CDR3 is built from 13 residues. Trimming stripped 4 bases from V and 7 bases from J, with 11 bases between. The CDR3 DNA follows: TGTGCCAGCAGCCGCTCGGACACGAATGAGCAGTTCTTC. Translated: CASSRSDTNEQFF.

This clone was detected only once. This chain joins TRBV19 and TRBJ1-1; the D gene is possibly TRBD1 (5 bases). The CDR3 is 14 amino acids. Germline V gene data show CDR1 as LNHDA and CDR2 as SQIVND (reference sequence). V lost 5 bases and J lost 4, with 14 bases in between. This CDR3 reads CASSLGVPATEAFF. In nucleotides, the CDR3 is TGTGCCAGTAGTCTAGGGGTTCCGGCCACTGAAGCTTTCTTT.

This CDR3 is CAWSAYDEQFF. DNA of the CDR3: TGTGCCTGGAGTGCGTACGATGAGCAGTTCTTC. V gene TRBV30 combines with J gene TRBJ2-1; D not certain. The V and J ends lost 1 base and 8 bases respectively, with 6 bases between them. CDR3 length equals 11 residues. From germline, CDR1 is GTSNPN and CDR2 SVGIG (reference sequence).

This clone was seen just once. V and J are TRBV5-1 and TRBJ2-1, with TRBD2 matching over 10 bases. The CDR3 runs to 15 residues. Per germline, CDR1 SGHRS and CDR2 YFSETQ. V gave up 3 bases and J gave up 8 bases; unmatched junction bases: 8. The CDR3 spells CASSSILAGVDEQFF. The CDR3 DNA is TGCGCCAGCAGCTCGATTCTAGCGGGAGTGGATGAGCAGTTCTTC.

The chain combines TRBV5-1 with TRBJ2-1, with D unclear. Trimming shortened V by 2 bases and J by 5 bases, and 17 bases separated the two germline ends. Germline lookup yields CDR1 SGHRS and CDR2 YFSETQ. There are 16 residues in the CDR3. CDR3 sequence: CASSLSSGLGNNEQFF. The CDR3 region has the DNA TGCGCCAGCAGCTTAAGTAGTGGCCTTGGCAACAATGAGCAGTTCTTC.

The DNA of the CDR3 is TGTGCCAGCAGCTTTCGCGCGGCCTTGAGGGATACGCAGTATTTT. This sequence encodes CASSFRAALRDTQYF. V is TRBV7-2 and J is TRBJ2-3, with D uncertain. Between the trimmed V and J ends, which lost 3 bases and 6 bases, there was a span of 16 bases. CDR1 and CDR2 from the germline V gene are SGHTA and FQGNSA. The CDR3 is 15 residues long.

The gene calls are TRBV4-2 and TRBJ1-2, with 9 bases fitting TRBD1. The CDR3 covers 15 residues. V lost 4 bases to trimming and J lost 6 bases; unmatched junction nucleotides: 9. Germline CDR1 LGHNA, CDR2 YNFKEQ. CDR3 nucleotides: TGTGCCAGCAGCCGTGGCGGGACAGGGATCGATGGCTACACCTTC. Protein sequence: CASSRGGTGIDGYTF.

This clone was seen once. The rearrangement uses TRBV7-9 and TRBJ1-1; unclear D gene. Trimming removed 2 bases from V and 2 bases from J, with 9 bases in between. The CDR3 spans 14 residues. CDR1 and CDR2 from the germline V gene are SEHNR and FQNEAQ (reference sequence). CDR3 nucleotide sequence: TGTGCCAGCAGCTTAAACGGACCAAACACTGAAGCTTTCTTT. It encodes CASSLNGPNTEAFF. Full variable domain (outside the CDR3, taken from reference TRBV7-9 and TRBJ1-1): DTGVSQNPRHKITKRGQNVTFRCDPISEHNRLYWYRQTLGQGPEFLTYFQNEAQLEKSRLLSDRFSAERPKGSFSTLEIQRTEQGDSAMYLCASSLNGPNTEAFFGQGTRLTVV.

J is TRBJ1-6 and V is TRBV7-2; D perhaps matches TRBD1 (6 bases). The CDR3 sequence is 17 residues long. Germline assignment: CDR1 SGHTA and CDR2 FQGNSA. With 5 bases removed from V and 3 bases from J, the gap between germline ends came to 17 bases. This CDR3 is CASSRLIRGVYNSPLHF. Here the CDR3 DNA reads TGTGCCAGCAGCCGTCTGATCAGGGGCGTCTATAATTCACCCCTCCACTTT. The full variable domain, its missing parts supplied by reference TRBV7-2 and TRBJ1-6, is GAGVSQSPSNKVTEKGKDVELRCDPISGHTALYWYRQSLGQGLEFLIYFQGNSAPDKSGLPSDRFSAERTGGSVSTLTIQRTQQEDSAVYLCASSRLIRGVYNSPLHFGNGTRLTVT.

The rearrangement uses TRBV4-1 and TRBJ2-7; 9 bases are shared with TRBD1. From germline, CDR1 is MGHRA and CDR2 YSYEKL. This CDR3 region has 15 residues. After removal of 5 bases from V and 2 bases from J, the junction contained 7 bases not matched to a gene. The CDR3 here is CASSDRGETAYEQYF. Here the CDR3 DNA reads TGCGCCAGCAGCGACAGGGGGGAGACGGCCTACGAGCAGTACTTC.

V is TRBV5-4 and J is TRBJ2-3; 11 nucleotides agree with TRBD2. V shed 1 base, J shed 2 bases, and the junction held 9 bases outside the gene matches. CDR1 and CDR2 (germline): SGHNT, YYREEE (reference sequence). The CDR3 is 18 residues long. This chain's CDR3 is CASSLIGLAGPHTDTQYF. CDR3 nucleotides: TGTGCCAGCAGCTTGATCGGACTAGCGGGTCCCCACACAGATACGCAGTATTTT.

The rearrangement uses TRBV27 and TRBJ1-2, with no clear D. This CDR3 is 16 amino acids long. Trimming stripped 3 bases from V and 4 bases from J, with 18 bases between. Looked up from germline, CDR1 is MNHEY and CDR2 is SMNVEV (reference sequence). The CDR3 reads CASSLNLATVTYGYTF. In DNA form, the CDR3 reads TGTGCCAGCAGTTTGAATCTGGCAACAGTTACCTATGGCTACACCTTC.

The rearrangement joins TRBV5-1 to TRBJ2-5, with D tentatively TRBD2 (6 bases). CDR3 length: 18 amino acids. Per germline, CDR1 SGHRS and CDR2 YFSETQ. V shed 4 bases and J shed 4 bases, with 26 bases lying between them. Here the CDR3 reads CASSPRRELTNSLETQYF. The DNA of the CDR3 is TGCGCCAGCAGCCCCCGACGGGAGCTGACAAACTCTCTAGAGACCCAGTACTTC.

This clone was detected only once. The chain has TRBV5-1 and TRBJ2-7, with TRBD2 identical over 14 bases. The germline gives CDR1 SGHRS, CDR2 YFSETQ. With V trimmed by 2 bases and J by 10 bases, 8 bases remained unmatched. The CDR3 runs 15 residues. The CDR3 protein is CASSFTGTSGSYQYF. The CDR3 DNA reads TGCGCCAGCAGCTTTACCGGGACTAGCGGGAGTTATCAGTACTTC.

The chain employs TRBV9 and TRBJ1-3; no clear D gene. CDR1 and CDR2 (germline): SGDLS, YYNGEE. V was cut by 1 base and J by 0 bases, with 17 bases left in between. The CDR3 extends over 18 amino acids. The chain's CDR3 is CASSVYATASTSGNTIYF. The CDR3 nucleotides read TGTGCCAGCAGCGTATACGCCACAGCCTCAACCTCTGGAAACACCATATATTTT.

This rearrangement joins TRBV5-4 to TRBJ1-2, with D unresolved. The CDR3 is made up of 15 amino acids. V was pared by 2 bases and J by 0 bases, with 11 bases between. Germline V lookup: CDR1 SGHNT, CDR2 YYREEE (reference sequence). CDR3 sequence (DNA): TGTGCCAGCAGCTTAATGGCGGGCCCTAACTATGGCTACACCTTC. As protein: CASSLMAGPNYGYTF.

This rearrangement joins TRBV6-5 to TRBJ1-6, with a possible D match to TRBD1 (5 bases). Germline-derived CDR1 and CDR2 are MNHEY and SVGAGI. With 7 bases removed from V and 8 bases from J, the gap between germline ends came to 15 bases. The CDR3 consists of 14 residues. As DNA, the CDR3 is TGTGCCAGCACCCCGACAGTATTGGATTCACCCCTCCACTTT. This gives the protein CASTPTVLDSPLHF.

This chain uses TRBV2 with TRBJ2-7, with D unclear. Germline CDR1 SNHLY, CDR2 FYNNEI. This CDR3 is 13 amino acids long. V lost 6 bases, J lost 0 bases, and 9 bases lay in between. DNA for the CDR3: TGTGCCAGCAGCGACGGAAACTCCTACGAGCAGTACTTC. Protein: CASSDGNSYEQYF.

The chain uses TRBV29-1 and TRBJ1-2; 9 bases align to TRBD1. Germline V gives CDR1 SQVTM, CDR2 ANQGSEA. Losses at the gene ends were 1 base for V and 8 bases for J; bases not matched to a gene: 8. The CDR3 is made up of 14 amino acids. The CDR3 bases are TGCAGCGTTGAAGCCTACGGGACAGGGAGCGGCTACACCTTC. Protein: CSVEAYGTGSGYTF.